These 18 T cell receptor beta chains came from one sample sequenced in a study of cytomegalovirus exposure and HLA in healthy donors. Using immunoSEQ multiplex PCR, the repertoire was profiled, and TCRdb retains in-frame clones only, with some absent. Altogether more than 300,000 clones are present, roughly 89% being singletons, with the ten largest covering about 0.8%. What was sequenced was PBMCs. The receptors come from a young woman in good health and CMV-seronegative.

Here the CDR3 reads CASSIQGSGSWSYEQYF. DNA of the CDR3: TGTGCCAGTAGTATTCAGGGGAGCGGGAGTTGGTCCTACGAGCAGTACTTC. V and J are TRBV19 and TRBJ2-7; 8 bases line up with TRBD2. The ends lost 3 bases at V and 1 base at J; junction bases unmatched: 11. Germline V CDR1 and CDR2: LNHDA, SQIVND (reference sequence). The CDR3 has 17 amino acids.

The chain joins TRBV19 to TRBJ2-7; 8 bases map to TRBD2. V was pared by 6 bases and J by 5 bases, with 9 bases of the junction left unmatched. This CDR3 region has 14 residues. The V gene's germline CDR1 is LNHDA and CDR2 SQIVND (reference sequence). CDR3 sequence: CASRTGGGTHEQYF. The CDR3 DNA follows: TGTGCCAGTAGGACCGGGGGGGGGACCCACGAGCAGTACTTC.

This rearrangement joins TRBV28 to TRBJ1-1; no firm D call. This CDR3 is built from 14 residues. The germline V gene encodes CDR1 MDHEN and CDR2 SYDVKM. V was clipped by 8 bases and J by 1 base, with 14 bases between them. The CDR3 region is CASGSLAENTEAFF. The DNA of the CDR3 is TGTGCCAGCGGAAGTTTGGCGGAGAACACTGAAGCTTTCTTT.

This chain connects TRBV5-6 to TRBJ2-1; D not certain. CDR3 length: 14 amino acids. CDR1 and CDR2 from the germline V gene are SGHDT and YYEEEE. V was cut by 0 bases and J by 7 bases, with 11 bases left in between. The CDR3 protein is CASSLGHPGNEQFF. CDR3 coding DNA: TGTGCCAGCAGCTTGGGGCACCCCGGGAATGAGCAGTTCTTC.

V is TRBV7-3 and J is TRBJ2-1; 9 bases match TRBD2. The CDR3 contains 15 residues. The germline V gene encodes CDR1 SGHTA and CDR2 FQGTGA. The V gene end was trimmed by 2 bases and the J gene end by 9 bases; junction bases not matched to a gene: 8. The CDR3 coding sequence is TGTGCCAGCAGCTTAGGTTTAGCGGGAGCGGGTGAGCAGTTCTTC. Amino acid sequence: CASSLGLAGAGEQFF.

The rearrangement uses TRBV7-2 and TRBJ1-2; D is uncertain. V lost 5 bases and J lost 2, with 12 bases in between. Germline loops: CDR1 SGHTA, CDR2 FQGNSA. This CDR3 region has 14 residues. The CDR3 nucleotides are TGTGCCAGCAGCCCCTCTTGGGAGAACTATGGCTACACCTTC. It specifies CASSPSWENYGYTF.

This chain links TRBV15 with TRBJ2-2; D may be TRBD1 (5 bases). Germline CDR1 is LNHNV and CDR2 is YYDKDF (reference sequence). V lost 5 bases and J 6 bases, leaving 10 bases between the germline ends. This CDR3 contains 13 residues. CDR3 region: CATSRTRAGELFF. The CDR3 nucleotides are TGTGCCACCAGCCGCACCAGGGCCGGGGAGCTGTTTTTT.

This chain uses TRBV27 with TRBJ2-1, with 12 bases fitting TRBD2. Germline-derived CDR1 and CDR2 are MNHEY and SMNVEV (reference sequence). The CDR3 loop spans 15 amino acids. V lost 2 bases and J lost 6; bases outside the gene matches: 2. CDR3 DNA: TGTGCCAGCAGTTTACTAGCGGGAGGGGTCAATGAGCAGTTCTTC. It codes for CASSLLAGGVNEQFF.

This chain connects TRBV9 to TRBJ2-3; 8 bases match TRBD1. The CDR3 consists of 15 residues. Germline loops: CDR1 SGDLS, CDR2 YYNGEE. The trim removed 0 bases at V and 4 bases at J, leaving 4 bases unmatched. In nucleotides, the CDR3 is TGTGCCAGCAGCGTAGTCGGACAGGGCGCAGATACGCAGTATTTT. Protein: CASSVVGQGADTQYF.

The chain couples TRBV10-3 to TRBJ2-5, with D hard to call. The germline V gene has CDR1 ENHRY and CDR2 SYGVKD. The CDR3 is 16 amino acids. Trimming took off 4 bases at V and 5 bases at J, with 20 bases between the two ends. This CDR3 is CAISGYPQSTGETQYF. In DNA, the CDR3 is TGTGCCATCAGTGGCTACCCCCAGAGTACCGGGGAGACCCAGTACTTC.

The CDR3 spells CASHGGTSDEQFF. The CDR3 DNA reads as TGTGCCAGCCACGGCGGGACTAGCGATGAGCAGTTCTTC. The V and J genes are TRBV18 and TRBJ2-1; 10 bases line up with TRBD2. Germline CDR1 reads KGHSH; CDR2 reads LQKENI. The V gene end was trimmed by 8 bases and the J gene end by 8 bases; junction bases not matched to a gene: 6. This CDR3 region has 13 residues.

V gene TRBV7-2 combines with J gene TRBJ1-1; unclear D gene. This CDR3 region has 14 residues. V was pared by 7 bases and J by 1 base, with 13 bases between. Germline-derived CDR1 and CDR2 are SGHTA and FQGNSA. The chain's CDR3 is CASTRGGGNTEAFF. The CDR3 region has the DNA TGTGCCAGCACCCGAGGTGGAGGGAACACTGAAGCTTTCTTT.

The table lists this clone with a few counts. The CDR3 DNA reads TGTGCCAGCAGTCAGCGGGAGCAAGAGACCCAGTACTTC. Protein sequence: CASSQREQETQYF. The chain is built from TRBV6-5 and TRBJ2-5; 8 nucleotides agree with TRBD2. The CDR3 runs to 13 residues. The junction had 1 base not matched to a gene; V was cut back by 5 bases and J by 2 bases. Germline CDR1 and CDR2: MNHEY and SVGAGI.

This clone has a single count. The chain joins TRBV27 to TRBJ1-2; tentative D call: TRBD1 (5 bases). Germline V gives CDR1 MNHEY, CDR2 SMNVEV (reference sequence). The CDR3 is 12 residues long. The ends were cut back, 8 bases at V and 6 bases at J, with 13 bases in the middle. Here the CDR3 DNA reads TGTGCCAGCTGGGGGTGGGGGGATGGCTACACCTTC. It codes for CASWGWGDGYTF.

The gene calls are TRBV2 and TRBJ2-7; D uncertain. Germline CDR1 is SNHLY and CDR2 is FYNNEI. Trimming stripped 6 bases from V and 2 bases from J, with 8 bases between. This CDR3 has 12 residues. The CDR3 protein is CASSPVTYEQYF. In DNA form, the CDR3 reads TGTGCCAGCAGCCCCGTTACCTACGAGCAGTACTTC.

The V call is TRBV7-3, the J call TRBJ2-1; D perhaps matches TRBD2 (5 bases). CDR1 and CDR2 (germline): SGHTA, FQGTGA. This CDR3 contains 15 residues. The V gene lost 3 bases and the J gene lost 7 bases, with 16 bases spanning the gap. The CDR3 sequence is CASSFGLATGNEQFF. In DNA form, the CDR3 reads TGTGCCAGCAGCTTTGGGTTAGCAACGGGGAATGAGCAGTTCTTC.

The chain joins TRBV28 to TRBJ2-3; TRBD2 agrees at 9 bases. CDR3 size: 15 residues. Trimming cost V 6 bases and J 2 bases; bases outside gene matches: 6. Germline assignment: CDR1 MDHEN and CDR2 SYDVKM. CDR3 in DNA: TGTGCCAGCAGCTCGCTAGCGGGGAACACAGATACGCAGTATTTT. Protein product: CASSSLAGNTDTQYF.

The chain employs TRBV27 and TRBJ2-6; D remains ambiguous. Germline-derived CDR1 and CDR2 are MNHEY and SMNVEV (reference sequence). CDR3 length: 15 amino acids. The ends were cut back, 3 bases at V and 0 bases at J, with 6 bases in the middle. The CDR3 DNA is TGTGCCAGCAGTTTGTACGGCTCTGGGGCCAACGTCCTGACTTTC. Its protein product is CASSLYGSGANVLTF. The whole variable domain, remainder taken from reference TRBV27 and TRBJ2-6, is EAQVTQNPRYLITVTGKKLTVTCSQNMNHEYMSWYRQDPGLGLRQIYYSMNVEVTDKGDVPEGYKVSRKEKRNFPLILESPSPNQTSLYFCASSLYGSGANVLTFGAGSRLTVL.